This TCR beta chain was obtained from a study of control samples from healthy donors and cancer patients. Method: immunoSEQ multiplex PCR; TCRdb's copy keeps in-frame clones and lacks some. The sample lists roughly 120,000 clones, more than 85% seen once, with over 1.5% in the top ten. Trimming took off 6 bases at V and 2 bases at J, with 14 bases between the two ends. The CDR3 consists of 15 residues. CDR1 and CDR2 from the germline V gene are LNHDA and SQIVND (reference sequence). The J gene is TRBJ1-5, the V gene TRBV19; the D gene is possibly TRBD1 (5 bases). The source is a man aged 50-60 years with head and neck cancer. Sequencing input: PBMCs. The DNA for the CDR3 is TGTGCCAGTAGAGGCAGGGTCTCGGGCAATCAGCCCCAGCATTTT. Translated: CASRGRVSGNQPQHF.